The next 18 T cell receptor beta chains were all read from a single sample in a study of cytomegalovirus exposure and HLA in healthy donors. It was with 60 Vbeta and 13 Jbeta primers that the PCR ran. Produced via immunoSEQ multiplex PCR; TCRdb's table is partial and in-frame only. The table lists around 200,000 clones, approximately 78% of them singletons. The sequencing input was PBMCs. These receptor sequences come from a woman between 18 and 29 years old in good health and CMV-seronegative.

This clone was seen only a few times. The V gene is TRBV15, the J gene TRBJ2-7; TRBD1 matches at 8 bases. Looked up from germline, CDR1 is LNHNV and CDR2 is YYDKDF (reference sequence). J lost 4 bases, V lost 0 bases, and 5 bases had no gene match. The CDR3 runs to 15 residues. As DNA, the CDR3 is TGTGCCACCAGCAGAGATCCCGGACAGGGATACGAGCAGTACTTC. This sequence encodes CATSRDPGQGYEQYF.

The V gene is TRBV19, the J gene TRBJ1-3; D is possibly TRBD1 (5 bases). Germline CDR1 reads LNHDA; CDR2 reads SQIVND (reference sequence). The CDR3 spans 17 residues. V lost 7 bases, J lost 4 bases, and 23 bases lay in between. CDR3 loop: CASTRKGQAHSGNTIYF. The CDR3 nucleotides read TGTGCCAGTACCCGGAAGGGGCAGGCTCACTCGGGAAACACCATATATTTT.

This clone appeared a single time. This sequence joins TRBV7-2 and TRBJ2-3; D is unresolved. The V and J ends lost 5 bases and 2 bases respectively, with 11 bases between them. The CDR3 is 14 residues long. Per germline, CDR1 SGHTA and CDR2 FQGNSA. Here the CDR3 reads CASSLEAVTDTQYF. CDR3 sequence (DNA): TGTGCCAGCAGCCTCGAGGCCGTCACAGATACGCAGTATTTT.

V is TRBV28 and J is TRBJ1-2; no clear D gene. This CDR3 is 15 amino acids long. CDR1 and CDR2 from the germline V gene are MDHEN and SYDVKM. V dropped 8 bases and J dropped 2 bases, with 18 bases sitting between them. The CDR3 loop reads CASFRTQTANYGYTF. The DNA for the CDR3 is TGTGCCAGCTTCCGAACCCAAACAGCCAACTATGGCTACACCTTC.

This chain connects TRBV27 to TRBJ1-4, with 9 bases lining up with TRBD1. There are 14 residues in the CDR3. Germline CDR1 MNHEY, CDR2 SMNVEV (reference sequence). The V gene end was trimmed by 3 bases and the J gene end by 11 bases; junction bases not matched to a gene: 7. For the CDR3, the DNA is TGTGCCAGCAGTTTTTCGGACAGGGGCGTCAAACTGTTTTTT. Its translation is CASSFSDRGVKLFF.

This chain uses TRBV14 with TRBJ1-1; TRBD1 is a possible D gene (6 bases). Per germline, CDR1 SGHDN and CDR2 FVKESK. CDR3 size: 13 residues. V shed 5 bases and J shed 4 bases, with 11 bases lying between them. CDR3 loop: CASSIQGSTEAFF. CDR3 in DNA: TGTGCCAGCAGCATCCAGGGGAGCACTGAAGCTTTCTTT.

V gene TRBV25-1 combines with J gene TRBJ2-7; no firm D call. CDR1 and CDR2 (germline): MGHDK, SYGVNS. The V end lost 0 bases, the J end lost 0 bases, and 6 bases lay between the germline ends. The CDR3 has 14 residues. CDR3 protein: CASSEYSGSYEQYF. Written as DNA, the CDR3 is TGTGCCAGCAGTGAATATTCGGGCTCCTACGAGCAGTACTTC.

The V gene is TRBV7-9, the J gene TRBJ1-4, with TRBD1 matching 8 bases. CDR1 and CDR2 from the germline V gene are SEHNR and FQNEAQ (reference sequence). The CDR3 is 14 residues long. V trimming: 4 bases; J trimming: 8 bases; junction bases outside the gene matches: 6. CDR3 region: CASSSDRDGEKLFF. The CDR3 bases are TGTGCCAGCAGCTCGGACAGGGACGGAGAAAAACTGTTTTTT.

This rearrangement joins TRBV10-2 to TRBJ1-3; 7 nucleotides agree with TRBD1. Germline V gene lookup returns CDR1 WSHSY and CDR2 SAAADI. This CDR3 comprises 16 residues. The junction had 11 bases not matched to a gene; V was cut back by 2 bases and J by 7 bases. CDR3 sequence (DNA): TGCGCCAGCAGTGAGCCTTGGGACAGCAGTAGGAACACCATATATTTT. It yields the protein CASSEPWDSSRNTIYF.

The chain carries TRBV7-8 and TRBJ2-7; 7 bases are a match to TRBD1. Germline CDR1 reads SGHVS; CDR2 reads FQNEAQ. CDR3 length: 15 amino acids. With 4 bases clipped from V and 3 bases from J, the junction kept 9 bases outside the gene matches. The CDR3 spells CASSSSPGQSYEQYF. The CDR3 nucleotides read TGTGCCAGCAGCTCATCCCCGGGACAGAGCTACGAGCAGTACTTC.

This CDR3 is CASSRTGGAGYEQYF. CDR3 DNA: TGTGCCAGCAGCCGGACAGGGGGCGCTGGCTACGAGCAGTACTTC. The chain couples TRBV7-9 to TRBJ2-7; 11 nucleotides match TRBD1. Trimming at V came to 5 bases and at J to 3 bases, leaving 6 bases not matched to a gene. The germline gives CDR1 SEHNR, CDR2 FQNEAQ (reference sequence). This CDR3 spans 15 amino acids.

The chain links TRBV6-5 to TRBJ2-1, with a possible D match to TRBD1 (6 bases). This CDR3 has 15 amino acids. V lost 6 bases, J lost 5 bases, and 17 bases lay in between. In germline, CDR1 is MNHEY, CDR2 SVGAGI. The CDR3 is CASRPGHGPDNEQFF. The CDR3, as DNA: TGTGCCAGCAGACCGGGACACGGCCCCGACAATGAGCAGTTCTTC.

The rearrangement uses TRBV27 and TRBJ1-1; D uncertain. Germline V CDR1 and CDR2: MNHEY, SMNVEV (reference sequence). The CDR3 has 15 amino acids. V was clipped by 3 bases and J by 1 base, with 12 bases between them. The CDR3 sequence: CASSFSQAKNTEAFF. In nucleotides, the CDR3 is TGTGCCAGCAGTTTTTCGCAGGCCAAGAACACTGAAGCTTTCTTT.

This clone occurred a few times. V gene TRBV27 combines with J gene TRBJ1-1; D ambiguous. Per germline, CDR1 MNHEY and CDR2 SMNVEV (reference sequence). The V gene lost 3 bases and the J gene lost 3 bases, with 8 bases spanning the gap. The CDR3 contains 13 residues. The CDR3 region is CASSFGGDTEAFF. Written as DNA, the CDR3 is TGTGCCAGCAGTTTCGGCGGGGACACTGAAGCTTTCTTT.

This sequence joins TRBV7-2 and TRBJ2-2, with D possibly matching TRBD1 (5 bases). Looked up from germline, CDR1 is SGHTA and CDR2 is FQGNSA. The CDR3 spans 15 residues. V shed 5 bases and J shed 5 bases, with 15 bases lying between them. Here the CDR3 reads CASSLGHGGTGELFF. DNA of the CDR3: TGTGCCAGCAGCCTAGGACACGGTGGGACCGGGGAGCTGTTTTTT.

CDR3 region: CAWDRVTNYGYTF. The DNA for the CDR3 is TGTGCCTGGGACAGGGTAACTAACTATGGCTACACCTTC. The chain is built from TRBV30 and TRBJ1-2, with TRBD1 identical over 7 bases. This CDR3 has 13 amino acids. The germline gives CDR1 GTSNPN, CDR2 SVGIG (reference sequence). The trim removed 5 bases at V and 0 bases at J, leaving 3 bases unmatched.

The CDR3 here is CAWSPTRTSGISGTQYF. The DNA of the CDR3 is TGTGCCTGGAGTCCAACGCGGACTAGCGGGATAAGCGGTACGCAGTATTTT. The chain employs TRBV30 and TRBJ2-3; 12 nucleotides line up with TRBD2. Germline CDR1 and CDR2: GTSNPN and SVGIG (reference sequence). The V and J ends lost 2 bases and 8 bases, in that order; junction bases with no gene match: 14. This CDR3 has 17 amino acids.

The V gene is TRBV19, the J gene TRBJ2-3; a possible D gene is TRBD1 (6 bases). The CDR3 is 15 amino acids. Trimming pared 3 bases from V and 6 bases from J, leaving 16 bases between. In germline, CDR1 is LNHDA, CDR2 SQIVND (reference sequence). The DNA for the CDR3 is TGTGCCAGTAGTATCGGAATAAACAGGGCGGATACGCAGTATTTT. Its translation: CASSIGINRADTQYF. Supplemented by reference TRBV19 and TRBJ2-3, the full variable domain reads DGGITQSPKYLFRKEGQNVTLSCEQNLNHDAMYWYRQDPGQGLRLIYYSQIVNDFQKGDIAEGYSVSREKKESFPLTVTSAQKNPTAFYLCASSIGINRADTQYFGPGTRLTVL.